Following are 32 T cell receptor beta chains from one sample sequenced in a study of blood T cell repertoires in COVID-19 (TCRdb year 2020). The protocol used for the library was the immunoSEQ multiplex PCR assay. Here the immuneACCESS table is served through TCRdb, limited to in-frame sequences with V and J called. Missing clones are a known gap in these copies; in checked studies unresolved V genes cover under half, and the rest lacks a known reason. The sample contains about 270,000 clones, around nine tenths of them found a single time. Clones ranked in the top ten supply around 8.8% of the sample. Sample: peripheral blood. The source is a man aged 40-49 years with active or convalescent COVID-19.

The chain carries TRBV5-6 and TRBJ2-7, with TRBD1 matching 9 bases. J was trimmed by 0 bases and V by 4 bases; bases with no gene match: 5. CDR1 and CDR2 from the germline V gene are SGHDT and YYEEEE. This CDR3 has 15 residues. Written as DNA, the CDR3 is TGTGCCAGCAGCCCTGGGGGACAGGGCTCCTACGAGCAGTACTTC. It specifies CASSPGGQGSYEQYF. The whole variable domain, filled in from reference TRBV5-6 and TRBJ2-7, reads DAGVTQSPTHLIKTRGQQVTLRCSPKSGHDTVSWYQQALGQGPQFIFQYYEEEERQRGNFPDRFSGHQFPNYSSELNVNALLLGDSALYLCASSPGGQGSYEQYFGPGTRLTVT.

This clone was detected only a few times. This rearrangement joins TRBV12-3 or TRBV12-4 to TRBJ1-2, with D uncertain. With 2 bases removed from V and 2 bases from J, the gap between germline ends came to 6 bases. The CDR3 is made up of 13 amino acids. The CDR3 reads CASSLSRNYGYTF. The CDR3 nucleotides read TGTGCCAGCAGTTTATCCAGAAACTATGGCTACACCTTC.

This chain uses TRBV6-1 with TRBJ1-2, with D perhaps TRBD1 (6 bases). The germline gives CDR1 MNHNS, CDR2 SASEGT. The CDR3 consists of 14 residues. The V end lost 1 base, the J end lost 6 bases, and 12 bases lay between the germline ends. The CDR3 bases are TGTGCCAGCAGTGAAGTAGGGACAACGAATGGCTACACCTTC. It yields the protein CASSEVGTTNGYTF.

This rearrangement joins TRBV29-1 to TRBJ1-1; TRBD1 might be the D (6 bases). The CDR3 has 13 residues. Trimming removed 6 bases from V and 6 bases from J, with 17 bases in between. CDR1 SQVTM and CDR2 ANQGSEA come from the germline V gene. In nucleotides, the CDR3 is TGCAGCGTGGGCAGCCCCGACAGGCCTGAAGCTTTCTTT. Its protein is CSVGSPDRPEAFF.

The chain uses TRBV27 and TRBJ2-7; a weak D match, TRBD1 (6 bases). V gave up 6 bases and J gave up 2 bases, with 20 bases separating them. The V gene's germline CDR1 is MNHEY and CDR2 SMNVEV (reference sequence). The CDR3 covers 16 residues. The CDR3 sequence is CASSKYRDKNTYEQYF. The CDR3 region has the DNA TGTGCCAGCAGCAAATACCGGGACAAAAATACCTACGAGCAGTACTTC.

This chain connects TRBV24-1 to TRBJ1-2; TRBD1 matches 9 bases. CDR1 is KGHDR and CDR2 is SFDVKD in the germline V gene. V was clipped by 3 bases and J by 8 bases; unmatched bases: 9. The CDR3 contains 15 residues. DNA of the CDR3: TGTGCCACCAGTGATCGTTCCGGGACAGGGTTCGGCTACACCTTC. It translates to CATSDRSGTGFGYTF.

The chain links TRBV5-1 to TRBJ1-2; a possible D gene is TRBD1 (5 bases). The V gene's germline CDR1 is SGHRS and CDR2 YFSETQ. Deletions cut 1 base from V and 8 bases from J, with 12 bases between. The CDR3 runs to 13 residues. The CDR3 DNA reads TGCGCCAGCAGCTTGTCTTCAGGGTGGGGCTACACCTTC. Amino acid sequence: CASSLSSGWGYTF. Together with reference TRBV5-1 and TRBJ1-2, the CDR3 gives the full variable domain: KAGVTQTPRYLIKTRGQQVTLSCSPISGHRSVSWYQQTPGQGLQFLFEYFSETQRNKGNFPGRFSGRQFSNSRSEMNVSTLELGDSALYLCASSLSSGWGYTFGSGTRLTVV.

V usage is TRBV10-3 and J usage is TRBJ1-2; TRBD1 matches at 9 bases. The V gene's germline CDR1 is ENHRY and CDR2 SYGVKD. The CDR3 runs 16 residues. V shed 4 bases and J 3 bases; nucleotides not matched to a gene: 9. The CDR3 reads CAISGPGQGYHYGYTF. CDR3 bases: TGTGCCATCAGTGGACCGGGACAGGGATATCACTATGGCTACACCTTC.

The V gene is TRBV4-1, the J gene TRBJ2-2; TRBD2 aligns across 12 bases. Trimming cost V 1 base and J 7 bases; bases outside gene matches: 7. Germline loops: CDR1 MGHRA, CDR2 YSYEKL. CDR3 length: 17 residues. CDR3 sequence (DNA): TGCGCCAGCAGCCAAGTTGGAAGGACTAGCGGGGACGGGGAGCTGTTTTTT. Amino acids: CASSQVGRTSGDGELFF.

J is TRBJ1-5 and V is TRBV15; D gene uncertain. CDR1 and CDR2 (germline): LNHNV, YYDKDF (reference sequence). Trimming removed 0 bases from V and 7 bases from J, with 7 bases in between. The CDR3 is made up of 13 amino acids. The CDR3 loop is CATSRDRVQPQHF. CDR3 nucleotide sequence: TGTGCCACCAGCAGAGATCGCGTCCAGCCCCAGCATTTT.

The genes are TRBV9 and TRBJ2-7, with TRBD2 as a possible D gene (5 bases). This CDR3 contains 14 residues. Germline CDR1 reads SGDLS; CDR2 reads YYNGEE. The germline V and J ends were trimmed by 0 bases and 6 bases, with 13 bases remaining between them. The CDR3 region has the DNA TGTGCCAGCAGCGTAGAGTCGGGGTCCGGCGAGCAGTACTTC. This encodes CASSVESGSGEQYF.

This chain's CDR3 is CASSLERTGSGYTF. CDR3 DNA sequence: TGTGCCAGCAGCTTAGAAAGGACAGGGTCTGGCTACACCTTC. The chain recombines TRBV11-2 with TRBJ1-2; 8 bases align to TRBD1. Trimming at V came to 0 bases and at J to 7 bases, leaving 4 bases not matched to a gene. Germline CDR1 and CDR2: SGHAT and FQNNGV. There are 14 residues in the CDR3.

The chain couples TRBV6-1 to TRBJ2-3; TRBD1 is a possible D gene (6 bases). Trimming took off 4 bases at V and 0 bases at J, with 14 bases between the two ends. The CDR3 is 16 residues long. Germline V CDR1 and CDR2: MNHNS, SASEGT. CDR3 protein: CASSGTAMTSTDTQYF. CDR3 coding DNA: TGTGCCAGCAGTGGGACAGCCATGACTAGCACAGATACGCAGTATTTT.

The chain is built from TRBV7-3 and TRBJ2-7; possibly TRBD2 for D (5 bases). V gave up 5 bases and J gave up 0 bases, with 14 bases separating them. Germline assignment: CDR1 SGHTA and CDR2 FQGTGA. The CDR3 runs to 15 residues. CDR3 nucleotide sequence: TGTGCCAGCAGCCCGGACGGAGGCAGCTCCTACGAGCAGTACTTC. Protein sequence: CASSPDGGSSYEQYF.

The chain links TRBV19 to TRBJ1-6; no clear D gene. Trimming stripped 1 base from V and 6 bases from J, with 7 bases between. Germline V lookup: CDR1 LNHDA, CDR2 SQIVND (reference sequence). The CDR3 runs 14 residues. The CDR3 nucleotides are TGTGCCAGTAGTATAGTCCCGAGTAATTCACCCCTCCACTTT. Encoded protein: CASSIVPSNSPLHF.

The rearrangement joins TRBV5-1 to TRBJ2-3; TRBD2 is a possible D gene (6 bases). Germline-derived CDR1 and CDR2 are SGHRS and YFSETQ. The CDR3 contains 14 residues. The V gene lost 4 bases and the J gene lost 6 bases, with 15 bases spanning the gap. The CDR3 region has the DNA TGCGCCAGCAGCGGCGGGACCCCAGGGGATACGCAGTATTTT. Translated: CASSGGTPGDTQYF.

This clone was seen just once. The chain joins TRBV29-1 to TRBJ2-7; D may be TRBD1 (5 bases). Germline CDR1 is SQVTM and CDR2 is ANQGSEA. V shed 5 bases and J shed 2 bases, with 13 bases lying between them. CDR3 size: 13 residues. CDR3: CSVSRTPTYEQYF. CDR3 nucleotide sequence: TGCAGCGTTTCCCGGACACCCACCTACGAGCAGTACTTC.

The V call is TRBV30, the J call TRBJ2-5; TRBD2 aligns across 10 bases. This CDR3 spans 12 amino acids. Germline CDR1 and CDR2: GTSNPN and SVGIG (reference sequence). The V segment lost 4 bases and the J segment 4 bases; nucleotides outside the gene matches: 0. The CDR3 region has the DNA TGTGCCTGGACTAGCGGGAGAGAGACCCAGTACTTC. Translating it yields CAWTSGRETQYF.

The CDR3 here is CASNPGLAGGETQYF. The CDR3 region has the DNA TGTGCCAGCAACCCGGGACTAGCGGGAGGAGAGACCCAGTACTTC. The rearrangement uses TRBV2 and TRBJ2-5, with 15 bases fitting TRBD2. Germline V gives CDR1 SNHLY, CDR2 FYNNEI. With V trimmed by 7 bases and J by 4 bases, 4 bases remained unmatched. The CDR3 runs 15 residues.

V is TRBV18 and J is TRBJ2-3; 7 bases are a match to TRBD2. CDR1 is KGHSH, CDR2 LQKENI, per germline. The V segment lost 0 bases and the J segment 3 bases; nucleotides outside the gene matches: 3. This CDR3 contains 15 residues. CDR3 amino acids: CASSPPAGVTDTQYF. CDR3 in DNA: TGTGCCAGCTCACCACCCGCGGGGGTAACAGATACGCAGTATTTT.

The sample holds a few counts of this clone. This chain links TRBV6-5 with TRBJ2-1; TRBD2 might be the D (5 bases). Germline V lookup: CDR1 MNHEY, CDR2 SVGAGI. This CDR3 has 12 amino acids. Trimming pared 6 bases from V and 5 bases from J, leaving 8 bases between. In DNA, the CDR3 is TGTGCCAGCAGGGACGGGGACAATGAGCAGTTCTTC. Translation gives CASRDGDNEQFF.

The chain joins TRBV5-4 to TRBJ2-7, with 7 positions matching TRBD2. The J segment lost 3 bases and the V segment lost 0 bases, leaving 0 bases of the junction unmatched. The CDR3 is 13 amino acids. The germline gives CDR1 SGHNT, CDR2 YYREEE (reference sequence). As DNA, the CDR3 is TGTGCCAGCAGCTTGGGGGGGGGCTACGAGCAGTACTTC. It specifies CASSLGGGYEQYF.

The chain employs TRBV19 and TRBJ2-1; 8 bases map to TRBD2. The CDR3 runs 11 residues. After removal of 8 bases from V and 10 bases from J, the junction contained 4 bases not matched to a gene. In germline, CDR1 is LNHDA, CDR2 SQIVND (reference sequence). The CDR3 nucleotides read TGTGCCAGTTCCCCGGGGGGGGAGCAGTTCTTC. Protein: CASSPGGEQFF.

This clone was detected a few times. This sequence joins TRBV9 and TRBJ1-1, with unresolved D. This CDR3 comprises 14 residues. V was clipped by 2 bases and J by 0 bases, with 8 bases between them. The germline V gene encodes CDR1 SGDLS and CDR2 YYNGEE. CDR3 protein: CASSVSGMNTEAFF. The CDR3 DNA is TGTGCCAGCAGCGTGAGCGGTATGAACACTGAAGCTTTCTTT.

This clone was seen just once. The chain carries TRBV12-5 and TRBJ2-2; D is undetermined. The CDR3 extends over 12 amino acids. The germline V gene encodes CDR1 LGHNT and CDR2 FRNRAP. The ends were cut back, 5 bases at V and 2 bases at J, with 3 bases in the middle. CDR3 in amino acids: CASGLNTGELFF. CDR3 sequence (DNA): TGTGCTAGTGGTCTAAACACCGGGGAGCTGTTTTTT.

The rearrangement joins TRBV6-5 to TRBJ2-7; 11 bases are shared with TRBD2. Germline V gene data show CDR1 as MNHEY and CDR2 as SVGAGI. The CDR3 length is 14 residues. The V gene end was trimmed by 3 bases and the J gene end by 4 bases; junction bases not matched to a gene: 2. The CDR3 is CASSYSGGEYEQYF. The CDR3 DNA reads as TGTGCCAGCAGTTATAGCGGGGGGGAATACGAGCAGTACTTC.

The CDR3 protein is CASSRDRGVGANEKLFF. The DNA for the CDR3 is TGTGCCAGCTCACGCGACAGGGGAGTGGGTGCTAATGAAAAACTGTTTTTT. This sequence joins TRBV18 and TRBJ1-4; 8 positions agree with TRBD1. After removal of 4 bases from V and 3 bases from J, the junction contained 10 bases not matched to a gene. Germline V lookup: CDR1 KGHSH, CDR2 LQKENI. The CDR3 runs to 17 residues.

Concerning this clone: An end of the junction differs from the germline gene, which may be a read error. The chain has TRBV6-6 and TRBJ1-5; D gene unclear. Germline values: CDR1 MNHNY, CDR2 SVGAGI (reference sequence). The CDR3 contains 15 residues. The CDR3 loop is CASSPTAEPAPTLDF. In nucleotides, the CDR3 is TGTGCCAGCAGTCCAACAGCAGAACCGGCCCCTACCTTGGATTTT.

This chain uses TRBV20-1 with TRBJ1-1; possible D gene TRBD1, 6 bases. Trimming left V 8 bases short and J 11 bases short, with 12 bases between. CDR1 is DFQATT and CDR2 is SNEGSKA in the germline V gene (reference sequence). The CDR3 consists of 9 residues. CDR3: CSPRGAAFF. CDR3 nucleotide sequence: TGCAGTCCCCGGGGGGCCGCTTTCTTT.

This chain joins TRBV6-6 and TRBJ2-1; D is uncertain. Germline loops: CDR1 MNHNY, CDR2 SVGAGI (reference sequence). The germline V and J ends were trimmed by 3 bases and 4 bases, with 7 bases remaining between them. The CDR3 length is 13 residues. The DNA of the CDR3 is TGTGCCAGCAGTTATTCACTTTACAATGAGCAGTTCTTC. Protein sequence: CASSYSLYNEQFF.

The gene calls are TRBV19 and TRBJ1-3; 9 nucleotides line up with TRBD1. There are 14 residues in the CDR3. CDR1 is LNHDA and CDR2 is SQIVND in the germline V gene (reference sequence). Trimming cost V 3 bases and J 5 bases; bases outside gene matches: 2. The CDR3 region is CASSMDRGRNTIYF. The CDR3 DNA sequence: TGTGCCAGTAGTATGGACAGGGGCAGAAACACCATATATTTT.

The chain links TRBV9 to TRBJ2-1, with 10 bases lining up with TRBD2. V shed 0 bases, J shed 7 bases, and the junction held 10 bases outside the gene matches. Germline V gives CDR1 SGDLS, CDR2 YYNGEE. This CDR3 has 17 amino acids. CDR3 sequence: CASSVESLSGRGNEQFF. The CDR3 DNA reads TGTGCCAGCAGCGTAGAAAGTTTGAGCGGGAGGGGAAATGAGCAGTTCTTC.